This T cell receptor beta chain was documented in a study of blood T cell repertoires in COVID-19. Only in-frame clones appear in the TCRdb table, and some are missing; sequencing was by immunoSEQ multiplex PCR. The data contain around 50,000 clones, about nine tenths of them singletons. The CDR3 runs 17 residues. CDR1 is SGHDN and CDR2 is FVKESK in the germline V gene. J was trimmed by 0 bases and V by 1 base; bases with no gene match: 5. The clonotype originates from a human donor in a cohort sampled during active COVID-19. The V call is TRBV14, the J call TRBJ2-7, with 11 positions matching TRBD1. Source material: peripheral blood. CDR3 nucleotides: TGTGCCAGCAGCCAAGTTGGTGGACAGGGGGCCTCCTACGAGCAGTACTTC. Amino acid sequence: CASSQVGGQGASYEQYF.